This TCR beta chain was sequenced in a study of blood T cell repertoires in COVID-19. Study-level background: Samples taken during acute and convalescent COVID-19 were collected in the United States, Italy and Spain. The cDNA or gDNA used as material had been derived from T cells, B-cell-depleted T cells, or PBMCs.

V lost 3 bases to trimming and J lost 1 base, with 6 bases between them. The CDR3 loop spans 12 amino acids. CDR1 GTSNPN and CDR2 SVGIG come from the germline V gene (reference sequence). Per the original data handling: Researchers report that nucleated cell counts were estimated from reference gene primer amplification. Assay used: immunoSEQ multiplex PCR; TCRdb lists only in-frame clones, some missing. The DNA was the basis for D and trimming; V, J and clone size are from that table. Here the sample spans under 200,000 clones, more than 65% being singletons. The rearrangement joins TRBV30 to TRBJ2-5; no reliable D call. The receptor was derived from a human donor with acute or convalescent COVID-19. The donor label of this sample is uncertain. Sequencing was done on a sample of peripheral blood. CDR3 loop: CAWSSSQETQYF. CDR3 bases: TGTGCCTGGAGCTCTAGCCAAGAGACCCAGTACTTC. The full variable domain, its missing parts supplied by reference TRBV30 and TRBJ2-5, is SQTIHQWPATLVQPVGSPLSLECTVEGTSNPNLYWYRQAAGRGLQLLFYSVGIGQISSEVPQNLSASRPQDRQFILSSKKLLLSDSGFYLCAWSSSQETQYFGPGTRLLVL.